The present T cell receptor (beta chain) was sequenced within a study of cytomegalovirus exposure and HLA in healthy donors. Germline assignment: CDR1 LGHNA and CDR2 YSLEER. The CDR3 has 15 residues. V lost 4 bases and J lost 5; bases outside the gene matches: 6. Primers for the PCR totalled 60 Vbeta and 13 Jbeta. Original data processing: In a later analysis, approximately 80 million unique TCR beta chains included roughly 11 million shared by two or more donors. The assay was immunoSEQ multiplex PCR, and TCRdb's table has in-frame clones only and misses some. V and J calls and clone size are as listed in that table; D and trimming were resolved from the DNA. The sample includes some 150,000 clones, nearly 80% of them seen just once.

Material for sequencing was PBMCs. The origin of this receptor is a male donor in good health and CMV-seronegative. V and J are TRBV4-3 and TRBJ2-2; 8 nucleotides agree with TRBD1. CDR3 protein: CASSPDTGGTGELFF. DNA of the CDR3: TGCGCCAGCAGCCCTGACACAGGGGGAACCGGGGAGCTGTTTTTT.